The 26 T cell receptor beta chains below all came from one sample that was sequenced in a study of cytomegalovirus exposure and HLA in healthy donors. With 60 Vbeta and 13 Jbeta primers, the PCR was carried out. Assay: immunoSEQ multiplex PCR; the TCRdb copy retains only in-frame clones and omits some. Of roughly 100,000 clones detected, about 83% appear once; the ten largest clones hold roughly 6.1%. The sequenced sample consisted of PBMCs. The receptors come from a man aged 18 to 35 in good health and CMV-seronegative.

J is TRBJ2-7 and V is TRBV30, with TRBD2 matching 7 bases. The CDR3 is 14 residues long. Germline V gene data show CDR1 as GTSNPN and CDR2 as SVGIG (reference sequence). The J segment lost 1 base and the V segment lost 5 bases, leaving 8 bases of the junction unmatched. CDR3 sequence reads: CAWLPKLASYEQYF. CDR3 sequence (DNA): TGTGCCTGGCTGCCTAAACTAGCGTCCTACGAGCAGTACTTC. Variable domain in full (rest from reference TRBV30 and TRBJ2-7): SQTIHQWPATLVQPVGSPLSLECTVEGTSNPNLYWYRQAAGRGLQLLFYSVGIGQISSEVPQNLSASRPQDRQFILSSKKLLLSDSGFYLCAWLPKLASYEQYFGPGTRLTVT.

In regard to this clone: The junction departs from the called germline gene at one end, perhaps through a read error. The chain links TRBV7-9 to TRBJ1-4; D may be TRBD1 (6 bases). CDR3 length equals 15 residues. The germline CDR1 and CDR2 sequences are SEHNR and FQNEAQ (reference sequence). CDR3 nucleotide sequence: TGTTCCAGCAGCTTTGAAGACAGGACTAATGAAAAACTGTTTTTT. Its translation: CSSSFEDRTNEKLFF.

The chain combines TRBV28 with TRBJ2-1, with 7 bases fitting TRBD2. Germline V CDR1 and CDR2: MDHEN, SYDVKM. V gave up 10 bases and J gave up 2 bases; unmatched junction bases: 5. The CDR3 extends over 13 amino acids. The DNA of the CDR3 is TGTGCCATTGCTAGCGGAACCTACAATGAGCAGTTCTTC. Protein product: CAIASGTYNEQFF. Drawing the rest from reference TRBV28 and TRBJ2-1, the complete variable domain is DVKVTQSSRYLVKRTGEKVFLECVQDMDHENMFWYRQDPGLGLRLIYFSYDVKMKEKGDIPEGYSVSREKKERFSLILESASTNQTSMYLCAIASGTYNEQFFGPGTRLTVL.

The CDR3 sequence is CASSQGRGEQFF. CDR3 coding DNA: TGTGCCAGCAGCCAAGGAAGGGGTGAGCAGTTCTTC. The chain combines TRBV14 with TRBJ2-1; a weak D match, TRBD1 (5 bases). CDR1 is SGHDN and CDR2 is FVKESK in the germline V gene. The CDR3 is 12 residues long. V lost 1 base, J lost 9 bases, and 7 bases lay in between.

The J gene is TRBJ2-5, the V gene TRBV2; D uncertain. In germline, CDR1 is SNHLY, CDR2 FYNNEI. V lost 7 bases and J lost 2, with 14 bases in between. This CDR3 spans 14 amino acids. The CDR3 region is CASKGDTAQETQYF. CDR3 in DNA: TGTGCCAGCAAAGGTGACACCGCTCAAGAGACCCAGTACTTC.

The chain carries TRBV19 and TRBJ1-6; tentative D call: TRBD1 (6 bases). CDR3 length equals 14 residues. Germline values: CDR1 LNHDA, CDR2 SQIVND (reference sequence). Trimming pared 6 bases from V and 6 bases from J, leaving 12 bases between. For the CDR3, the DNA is TGTGCCAGTAGCAGGGGCGAGAGTAATTCACCCCTCCACTTT. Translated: CASSRGESNSPLHF.

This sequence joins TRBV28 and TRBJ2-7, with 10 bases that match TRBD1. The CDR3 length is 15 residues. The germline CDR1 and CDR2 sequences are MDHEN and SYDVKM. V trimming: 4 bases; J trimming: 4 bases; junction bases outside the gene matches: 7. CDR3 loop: CASSSHGTGDYEQYF. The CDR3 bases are TGTGCCAGCAGTTCTCACGGGACAGGGGATTACGAGCAGTACTTC.

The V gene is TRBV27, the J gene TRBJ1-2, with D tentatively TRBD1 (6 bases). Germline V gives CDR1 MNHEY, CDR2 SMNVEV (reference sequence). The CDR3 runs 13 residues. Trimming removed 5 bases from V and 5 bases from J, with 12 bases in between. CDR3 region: CASSQDRRYGYTF. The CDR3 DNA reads TGTGCCAGCAGTCAGGACAGAAGGTATGGCTACACCTTC.

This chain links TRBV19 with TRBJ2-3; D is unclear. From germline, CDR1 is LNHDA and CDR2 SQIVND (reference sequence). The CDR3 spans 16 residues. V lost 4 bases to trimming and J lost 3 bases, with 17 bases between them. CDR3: CASSTGLGWVTDTQYF. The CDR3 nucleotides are TGTGCCAGTAGTACTGGTTTGGGCTGGGTAACAGATACGCAGTATTTT.

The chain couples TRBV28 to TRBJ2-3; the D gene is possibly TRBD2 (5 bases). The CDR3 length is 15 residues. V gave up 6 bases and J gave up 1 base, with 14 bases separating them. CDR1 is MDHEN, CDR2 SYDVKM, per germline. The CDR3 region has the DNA TGTGCCAGCAGGACCATAGGGCGGGGCACAGATACGCAGTATTTT. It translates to CASRTIGRGTDTQYF.

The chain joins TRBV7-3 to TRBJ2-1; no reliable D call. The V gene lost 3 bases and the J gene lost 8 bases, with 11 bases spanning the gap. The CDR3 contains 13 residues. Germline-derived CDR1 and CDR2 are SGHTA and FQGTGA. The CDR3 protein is CASSLADGDEQFF. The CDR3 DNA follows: TGTGCCAGCAGCTTGGCGGATGGTGATGAGCAGTTCTTC.

The DNA of the CDR3 is TGTGCCAGCAGTGACAGGAACCAGCCCCAGCATTTT. This codes for CASSDRNQPQHF. J is TRBJ1-5 and V is TRBV28, with D perhaps matching TRBD1 (6 bases). The CDR3 has 12 residues. V was cut by 5 bases and J by 7 bases, with 9 bases left in between. Germline lookup yields CDR1 MDHEN and CDR2 SYDVKM.

Here the CDR3 DNA reads TGTGCCAGCTCACCCCCGAGAGGGAATGAGCAGTTCTTC. It encodes CASSPPRGNEQFF. The chain employs TRBV18 and TRBJ2-1, with D tentatively TRBD2 (5 bases). This CDR3 is built from 13 residues. Germline V gene sequence: CDR1 KGHSH, CDR2 LQKENI. Trimming shortened V by 3 bases and J by 7 bases, and 10 bases separated the two germline ends.

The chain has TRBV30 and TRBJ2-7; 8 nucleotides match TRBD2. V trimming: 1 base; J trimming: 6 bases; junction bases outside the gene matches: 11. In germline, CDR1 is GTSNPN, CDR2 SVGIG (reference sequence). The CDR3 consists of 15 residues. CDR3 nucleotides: TGTGCCTGGAGTGGAGGATCGGGAGGGCCGGGCGAGCAGTACTTC. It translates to CAWSGGSGGPGEQYF.

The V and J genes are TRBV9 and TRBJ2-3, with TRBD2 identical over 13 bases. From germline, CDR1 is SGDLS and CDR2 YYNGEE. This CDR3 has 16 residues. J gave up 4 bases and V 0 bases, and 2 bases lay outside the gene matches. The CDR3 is CASSVGLAGGSDTQYF. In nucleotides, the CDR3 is TGTGCCAGCAGCGTAGGACTAGCGGGAGGTTCAGATACGCAGTATTTT.

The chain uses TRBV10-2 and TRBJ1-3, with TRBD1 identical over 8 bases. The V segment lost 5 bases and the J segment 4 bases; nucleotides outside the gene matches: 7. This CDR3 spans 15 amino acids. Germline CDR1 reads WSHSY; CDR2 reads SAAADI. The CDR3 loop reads CASSSGGARGNTIYF. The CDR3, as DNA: TGCGCCAGCAGTTCAGGGGGCGCGCGAGGAAACACCATATATTTT.

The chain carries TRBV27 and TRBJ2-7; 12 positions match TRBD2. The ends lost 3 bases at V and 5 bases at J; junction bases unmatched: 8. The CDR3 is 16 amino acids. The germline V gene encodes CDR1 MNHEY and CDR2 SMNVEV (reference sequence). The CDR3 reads CASSFWASGRVHEQYF. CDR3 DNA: TGTGCCAGCAGTTTTTGGGCTAGCGGGAGGGTTCACGAGCAGTACTTC.

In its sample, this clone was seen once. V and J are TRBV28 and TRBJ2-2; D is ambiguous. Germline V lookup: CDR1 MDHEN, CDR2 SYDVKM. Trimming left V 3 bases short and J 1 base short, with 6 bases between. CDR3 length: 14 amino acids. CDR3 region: CASSFAGNTGELFF. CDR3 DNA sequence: TGTGCCAGCAGTTTCGCCGGGAACACCGGGGAGCTGTTTTTT.

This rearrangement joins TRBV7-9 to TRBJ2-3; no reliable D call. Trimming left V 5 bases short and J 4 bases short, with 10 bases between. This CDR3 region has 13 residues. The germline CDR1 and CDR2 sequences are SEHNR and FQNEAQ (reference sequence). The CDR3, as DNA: TGTGCCAGCAGCGAGAGGTCCGCAGATACGCAGTATTTT. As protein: CASSERSADTQYF. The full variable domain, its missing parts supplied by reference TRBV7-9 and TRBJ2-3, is DTGVSQNPRHKITKRGQNVTFRCDPISEHNRLYWYRQTLGQGPEFLTYFQNEAQLEKSRLLSDRFSAERPKGSFSTLEIQRTEQGDSAMYLCASSERSADTQYFGPGTRLTVL.

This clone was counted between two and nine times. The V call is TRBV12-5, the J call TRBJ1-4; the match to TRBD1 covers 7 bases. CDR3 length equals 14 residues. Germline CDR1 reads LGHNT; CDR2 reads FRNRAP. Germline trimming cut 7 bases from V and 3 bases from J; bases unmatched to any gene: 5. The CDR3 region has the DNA TGTGCTAGTGCCCGACAGGGACCTAATGAAAAACTGTTTTTT. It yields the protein CASARQGPNEKLFF.

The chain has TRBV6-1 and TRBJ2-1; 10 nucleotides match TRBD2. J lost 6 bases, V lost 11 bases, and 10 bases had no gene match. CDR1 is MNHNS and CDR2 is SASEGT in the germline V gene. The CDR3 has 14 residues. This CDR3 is CAVQAGGPGNEQFF. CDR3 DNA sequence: TGTGCCGTGCAAGCGGGAGGGCCGGGCAATGAGCAGTTCTTC.

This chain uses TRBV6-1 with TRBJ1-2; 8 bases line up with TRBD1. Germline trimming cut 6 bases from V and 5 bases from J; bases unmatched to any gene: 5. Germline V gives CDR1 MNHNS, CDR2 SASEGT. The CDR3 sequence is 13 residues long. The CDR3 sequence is CASRPTGGYGYTF. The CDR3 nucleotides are TGTGCCAGCAGGCCAACAGGGGGTTATGGCTACACCTTC.

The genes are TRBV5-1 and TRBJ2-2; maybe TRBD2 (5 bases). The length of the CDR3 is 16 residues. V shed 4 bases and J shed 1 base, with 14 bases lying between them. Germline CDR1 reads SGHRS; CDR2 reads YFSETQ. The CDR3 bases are TGCGCCAGCAGCCGGACTCCTACGATGAACACCGGGGAGCTGTTTTTT. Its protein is CASSRTPTMNTGELFF.

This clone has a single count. CDR3: CASSQGETGYEQYF. The CDR3 coding sequence is TGCGCCAGCAGCCAAGGCGAGACTGGCTACGAGCAGTACTTC. The rearrangement joins TRBV4-3 to TRBJ2-7, with D uncertain. This CDR3 is built from 14 residues. CDR1 and CDR2 from the germline V gene are LGHNA and YSLEER. V was cut by 1 base and J by 3 bases, with 10 bases left in between.

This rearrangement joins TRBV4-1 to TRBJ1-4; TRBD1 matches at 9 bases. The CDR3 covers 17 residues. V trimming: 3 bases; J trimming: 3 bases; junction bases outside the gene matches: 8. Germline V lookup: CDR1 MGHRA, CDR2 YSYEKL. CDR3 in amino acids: CASSQPPGQGSNEKLFF. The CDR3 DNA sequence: TGCGCCAGCAGCCAGCCGCCGGGACAGGGATCTAATGAAAAACTGTTTTTT.

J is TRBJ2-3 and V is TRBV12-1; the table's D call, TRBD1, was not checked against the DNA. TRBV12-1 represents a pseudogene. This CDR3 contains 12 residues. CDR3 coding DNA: TGTGCCAGCAGACCGCAGGAAGATACGCAGTATTTT. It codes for CASRPQEDTQYF.